The 23 T cell receptor beta chains below were found in one sample sequenced in a study of T cell repertoires in cytomegalovirus infection. Antigens for these TCRs are unknown. TCRdb passed the reads through MiXCR, listing each CDR3 protein once. The table records 750,000 to 900,000 distinct CDR3 sequences, roughly 28% of them present only once. The sequencing used cultured CD8+ T cells from PBMCs, collected from culture after CMV antigen stimulation. The receptor set was obtained from a human donor in good health (CMV status not recorded). Some clones in this sample may be carry-over from other donors' samples.

The chain recombines TRBV4-1 with TRBJ1-5, with TRBD1 as a possible D gene (5 bases). The CDR3 spans 16 residues. The germline gives CDR1 MGHRA, CDR2 YSYEKL. Trimming shortened V by 0 bases and J by 0 bases, and 9 bases separated the two germline ends. The chain's CDR3 is CASSQEAGHSNQPQHF. The CDR3 DNA follows: TGCGCCAGCAGCCAAGAAGCAGGGCATAGCAATCAGCCCCAGCATTTT.

Only a few counts were recorded for this clonotype. The chain uses TRBV6-5 and TRBJ2-2; D unclear. V was pared by 6 bases and J by 4 bases, with 9 bases between. CDR1 MNHEY and CDR2 SVGAGI come from the germline V gene. The CDR3 is made up of 13 amino acids. The chain's CDR3 is CASRIFGTGELFF. CDR3 in DNA: TGTGCCAGCAGGATTTTCGGCACCGGGGAGCTGTTTTTT.

The genes are TRBV2 and TRBJ2-7, with D possibly matching TRBD2 (6 bases). The V gene's germline CDR1 is SNHLY and CDR2 FYNNEI. Trimming cost V 0 bases and J 2 bases, with 11 bases left between them. The CDR3 runs to 15 residues. This chain's CDR3 is CASSEAGGSTYEQYV. CDR3 DNA: TGTGCCAGCAGTGAAGCGGGGGGATCGACCTACGAGCAGTACGTC.

This clonotype was observed a few times. The V gene is TRBV27, the J gene TRBJ1-1; no definite D call. The V gene's germline CDR1 is MNHEY and CDR2 SMNVEV (reference sequence). V was pared by 0 bases and J by 3 bases, with 11 bases between. This CDR3 spans 15 amino acids. The CDR3 is CASSLSASWYTEAFF. DNA for the CDR3: TGTGCCAGCAGTTTATCAGCCTCGTGGTACACTGAAGCTTTCTTT.

This rearrangement joins TRBV4-1 to TRBJ2-7; the D gene is possibly TRBD1 (5 bases). The CDR3 runs 14 residues. Trimming shortened V by 0 bases and J by 5 bases, and 11 bases separated the two germline ends. Germline CDR1 MGHRA, CDR2 YSYEKL. The CDR3 nucleotides read TGCGCCAGCAGCCAAGATCGGTCAGGGAACGAGCAGTACTTC. Amino acids: CASSQDRSGNEQYF.

This clonotype has just a few counts. The chain couples TRBV19 to TRBJ1-5; tentatively, D is TRBD1 (6 bases). Germline V gives CDR1 LNHDA, CDR2 SQIVND (reference sequence). The CDR3 totals 14 residues. Deletions cut 6 bases from V and 5 bases from J, with 14 bases between. The chain's CDR3 is CASSKNRADQPQHF. As DNA, the CDR3 is TGTGCCAGTAGCAAGAACAGGGCGGATCAGCCCCAGCATTTT. Based on the CDR3 plus reference TRBV19 and TRBJ1-5, the full variable domain is DGGITQSPKYLFRKEGQNVTLSCEQNLNHDAMYWYRQDPGQGLRLIYYSQIVNDFQKGDIAEGYSVSREKKESFPLTVTSAQKNPTAFYLCASSKNRADQPQHFGDGTRLSIL.

This clonotype was seen only a few times. The rearrangement joins TRBV6-5 to TRBJ2-7; the D is unclear. V was cut by 0 bases and J by 2 bases, with 8 bases left in between. Germline assignment: CDR1 MNHEY and CDR2 SVGAGI. The CDR3 contains 14 residues. The DNA of the CDR3 is TGTGCCAGCAGTTACTCCGGTCGAGCCTACGAGCAGTACTTC. Translation gives CASSYSGRAYEQYF.

This clonotype occurred a few times. The rearrangement joins TRBV12-3 or TRBV12-4 to TRBJ2-7; D might be TRBD1 (5 bases). CDR3 size: 15 residues. Trimming pared 4 bases from V and 1 base from J, leaving 14 bases between. This CDR3 reads CASSSTEPISYEQYF. The DNA of the CDR3 is TGTGCCAGCAGTTCGACAGAGCCAATTTCCTACGAGCAGTACTTC.

The rearrangement joins TRBV7-9 to TRBJ2-1; 14 nucleotides line up with TRBD2. The CDR3 consists of 18 residues. J was trimmed by 3 bases and V by 1 base; bases with no gene match: 5. Germline V CDR1 and CDR2: SEHNR, FQNEAQ (reference sequence). CDR3 amino acids: CASSLGLAGGLYYNEQFF. The CDR3 DNA reads as TGTGCCAGCAGCTTAGGACTAGCGGGGGGGCTCTACTACAATGAGCAGTTCTTC.

The genes are TRBV27 and TRBJ2-5; possibly TRBD2 for D (6 bases). V lost 2 bases and J lost 0, with 13 bases in between. Per the germline V gene, CDR1 is MNHEY and CDR2 is SMNVEV (reference sequence). The CDR3 spans 16 residues. In DNA form, the CDR3 reads TGTGCCAGCAGTTTAGGCAGCGGGCGGTACCAAGAGACCCAGTACTTC. It translates to CASSLGSGRYQETQYF.

The genes are TRBV29-1 and TRBJ1-5; 10 positions agree with TRBD1. With 6 bases clipped from V and 4 bases from J, the junction kept 3 bases outside the gene matches. Germline V gives CDR1 SQVTM, CDR2 ANQGSEA. This CDR3 comprises 13 residues. CDR3: CSVLDRGNQPQHF. CDR3 DNA sequence: TGCAGCGTGTTGGACAGGGGGAATCAGCCCCAGCATTTT.

V gene TRBV19 combines with J gene TRBJ1-1, with no clear D. Germline V CDR1 and CDR2: LNHDA, SQIVND (reference sequence). This CDR3 comprises 12 residues. Trimming took off 1 base at V and 7 bases at J, with 7 bases between the two ends. The CDR3 region is CASSIGLFEAFF. CDR3 bases: TGTGCCAGTAGTATAGGGTTGTTTGAAGCTTTCTTT.

The V gene is TRBV12-3 or TRBV12-4, the J gene TRBJ2-3; D not resolved. Trimming removed 6 bases at V and 1 base at J, with 20 bases between. This CDR3 has 17 residues. The DNA for the CDR3 is TGTGCCAGCAGCCCCACAAGAGCGAACGGCGGCACAGATACGCAGTATTTT. Amino acid sequence: CASSPTRANGGTDTQYF.

This rearrangement joins TRBV6-4 to TRBJ2-2; the D call may be TRBD1 or TRBD2 (7 bases each). This CDR3 region has 18 residues. V shed 7 bases and J shed 2 bases, with 23 bases lying between them. The V gene's germline CDR1 is MRHNA and CDR2 SNTAGT. This CDR3 reads CASTITGGGQSNTGELFF. The CDR3 nucleotides are TGTGCCAGCACCATAACTGGGGGGGGACAGTCAAACACCGGGGAGCTGTTTTTT.

This CDR3 is CASLGQQNTEAFF. The CDR3 DNA sequence: TGTGCCAGCCTAGGACAGCAGAACACTGAAGCTTTCTTT. The chain is built from TRBV2 and TRBJ1-1; possibly TRBD1 for D (6 bases). The germline V and J ends were trimmed by 8 bases and 1 base, with 11 bases remaining between them. CDR1 is SNHLY and CDR2 is FYNNEI in the germline V gene. This CDR3 region has 13 residues.

The chain is built from TRBV6-8 and TRBJ1-2; D remains ambiguous. Trimming pared 1 base from V and 2 bases from J, leaving 8 bases between. Per the germline V gene, CDR1 is MNHGY and CDR2 is SAAAGT. The CDR3 is made up of 14 amino acids. The CDR3 nucleotides read TGTGCCAGCAGTTACTTAGATGACAACTATGGCTACACCTTC. Protein: CASSYLDDNYGYTF.

This clonotype appeared a single time. This could be a read error, since a much larger clone is one nucleotide away. The chain joins TRBV7-9 to TRBJ2-3; 10 positions match TRBD2. V gave up 4 bases and J gave up 2 bases; unmatched junction bases: 6. This CDR3 is 16 amino acids long. CDR1 is SEHNR, CDR2 FQNEAQ, per germline (reference sequence). This chain's CDR3 is CASSSLAGETTDTQYF. The CDR3 DNA reads TGTGCCAGCAGCTCCCTAGCGGGGGAGACCACAGATACGCAGTATTTT. Combining the CDR3 with reference TRBV7-9 and TRBJ2-3 gives the whole variable domain DTGVSQNPRHKITKRGQNVTFRCDPISEHNRLYWYRQTLGQGPEFLTYFQNEAQLEKSRLLSDRFSAERPKGSFSTLEIQRTEQGDSAMYLCASSSLAGETTDTQYFGPGTRLTVL.

This clonotype was seen only a few times. The chain joins TRBV10-3 to TRBJ2-2; TRBD1 agrees at 7 bases. Germline CDR1 reads ENHRY; CDR2 reads SYGVKD. J was trimmed by 1 base and V by 6 bases; bases with no gene match: 11. The length of the CDR3 is 17 residues. This chain's CDR3 is CAIRDQDRKENTGELFF. CDR3 nucleotides: TGTGCCATCAGGGACCAGGACAGGAAAGAGAACACCGGGGAGCTGTTTTTT.

In this sample, this clonotype turned up a few times. The chain uses TRBV6-5 and TRBJ1-4, with D hard to call. CDR3 length: 16 amino acids. The V end was cut by 1 base, the J end by 3 bases, with 12 bases between. Germline V lookup: CDR1 MNHEY, CDR2 SVGAGI. The CDR3 loop is CASSYYPGPANEKLFF. CDR3 DNA sequence: TGTGCCAGCAGTTACTACCCGGGTCCCGCTAATGAAAAACTGTTTTTT.

DNA of the CDR3: TGTGCCAGCAGCGGCACGGAGAAGACAGTCAGCTCCTACAATGAGCAGTTCTTC. As protein: CASSGTEKTVSSYNEQFF. The chain uses TRBV7-9 and TRBJ2-1; D is perhaps TRBD1 (5 bases). Trimming shortened V by 5 bases and J by 0 bases, and 20 bases separated the two germline ends. Germline V lookup: CDR1 SEHNR, CDR2 FQNEAQ (reference sequence). The CDR3 is 18 residues long.

The J gene is TRBJ2-3, the V gene TRBV7-9; D may correspond to TRBD1 or TRBD2 (5 bases each). Germline V gives CDR1 SEHNR, CDR2 FQNEAQ (reference sequence). V was pared by 6 bases and J by 6 bases, with 16 bases between. CDR3 length: 14 residues. This chain's CDR3 is CASSRGANTDTQYF. The CDR3 DNA follows: TGTGCCAGCAGTCGAGGGGCCAACACGGATACGCAGTATTTT.

This chain joins TRBV6-5 and TRBJ1-3; D remains unclear. The CDR3 has 15 amino acids. CDR1 is MNHEY, CDR2 SVGAGI, per germline. V was clipped by 4 bases and J by 1 base, with 11 bases between them. The CDR3 coding sequence is TGTGCCAGCAGTTGGGCTCGAGAGTCTGGAAACACCATATATTTT. It codes for CASSWARESGNTIYF.

The table lists this clonotype with many counts. CDR3 in DNA: TGTGCCAGCAGCTTGTGGACGGCATCTGGAAACACCATATATTTT. The encoded protein is CASSLWTASGNTIYF. J is TRBJ1-3 and V is TRBV11-1; D call uncertain. Germline CDR1 reads SGHAT; CDR2 reads FQDESV (reference sequence). Trimming stripped 3 bases from V and 1 base from J, with 10 bases between. The CDR3 is 15 residues long.